This paragraph covers one TCR beta chain sequence. Its antigen is currently unknown. Generated by immunoSEQ multiplex PCR, the TCRdb table keeps only in-frame clones and is missing some. The table includes about 29,000 clones, 70% to 90% detected once. The patients all showed relapse after autologous stem cell transplantation, while their brentuximab vedotin exposure varied. PBMCs, once thawed, yielded CD8+ T cells isolated by magnetic negative selection. This sample stems from a study of PD-1 blockade in classical Hodgkin lymphoma. Whole-study results and caveats: Factors driving the repertoire differences, possibly disease activity or prior therapy, remain undefined. Patients were excluded if nivolumab began under 1 year after ASCT (the autologous transplant). It was among complete responders that baseline diversity resembled that of newly diagnosed patients. Relapsed/refractory patients reportedly had lower baseline diversity than newly diagnosed patients.

V lost 3 bases to trimming and J lost 4 bases, with 13 bases between them. CDR3 size: 14 residues. CDR1 and CDR2 from the germline V gene are MNHNS and SASEGT. The chain uses TRBV6-1 and TRBJ2-7, with TRBD1 as a possible D gene (5 bases). This clonotype was sampled from a human donor with classical Hodgkin lymphoma. This sample comprised CD8+ T cells from blood, obtained at baseline. Here the CDR3 DNA reads TGTGCCAGCAGTGATCCAGGGATAAATTACGAGCAGTACTTC. Its protein is CASSDPGINYEQYF.